This T cell receptor (beta chain) was profiled in a study of beta chain features in type 1 diabetes. Study observations and caveats: Researchers report that Type 1 diabetes patients had moderately but significantly shorter TCRB CDR3s across all four CD4+ subsets. Since sequencing was performed on cDNA, cells with high TCR expression could be over-represented.

The investigators reverse transcribed all of the isolated RNA, so they sequenced expressed TCRB transcripts. About 3.57 million reads per sample were averaged for naive, central memory and regulatory samples. Assay: immunoSEQ multiplex PCR; the TCRdb copy retains only in-frame clones and omits some. This table has hundreds of thousands of clones, about 14% appearing once. Deletions cut 1 base from V and 2 bases from J, with 10 bases between. CDR3 length equals 14 residues. Germline V gene lookup returns CDR1 SGDLS and CDR2 YYNGEE. This clone occurred once. Its antigen remains unknown. The sequenced material came from naive CD4+ T cells from blood. The chain employs TRBV9 and TRBJ2-7; the D is unclear. This sequence originates from a man aged 18-30 years in good health. As DNA, the CDR3 is TGTGCCAGCAGCGTACATTCAAACACCTACGAGCAGTACTTC. This codes for CASSVHSNTYEQYF.